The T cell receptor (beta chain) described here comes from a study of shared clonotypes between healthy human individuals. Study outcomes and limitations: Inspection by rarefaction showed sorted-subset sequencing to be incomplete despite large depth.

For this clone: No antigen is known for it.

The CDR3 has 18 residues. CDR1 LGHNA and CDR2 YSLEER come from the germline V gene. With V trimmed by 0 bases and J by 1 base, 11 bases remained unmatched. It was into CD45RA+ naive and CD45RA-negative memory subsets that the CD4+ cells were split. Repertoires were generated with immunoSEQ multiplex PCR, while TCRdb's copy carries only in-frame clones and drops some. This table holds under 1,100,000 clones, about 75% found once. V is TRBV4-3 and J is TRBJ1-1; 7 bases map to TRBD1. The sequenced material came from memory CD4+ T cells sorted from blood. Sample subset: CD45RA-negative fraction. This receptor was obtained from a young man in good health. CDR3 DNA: TGCGCCAGCAGCCAAGAAGTCGTGGTGGCAGGGGGGAACACTGAAGCTTTCTTT. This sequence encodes CASSQEVVVAGGNTEAFF.